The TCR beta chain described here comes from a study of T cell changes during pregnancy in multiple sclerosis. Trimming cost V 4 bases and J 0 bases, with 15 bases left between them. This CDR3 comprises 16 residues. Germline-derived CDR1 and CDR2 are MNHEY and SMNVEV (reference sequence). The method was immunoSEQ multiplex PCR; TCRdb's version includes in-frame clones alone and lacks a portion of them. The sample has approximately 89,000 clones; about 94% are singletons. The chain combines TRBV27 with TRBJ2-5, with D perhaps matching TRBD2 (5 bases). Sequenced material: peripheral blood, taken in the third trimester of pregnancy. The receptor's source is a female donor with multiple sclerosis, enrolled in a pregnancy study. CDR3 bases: TGTGCCAGCAGTTCCATCGGAGGTAGCGACCAAGAGACCCAGTACTTC. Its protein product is CASSSIGGSDQETQYF.